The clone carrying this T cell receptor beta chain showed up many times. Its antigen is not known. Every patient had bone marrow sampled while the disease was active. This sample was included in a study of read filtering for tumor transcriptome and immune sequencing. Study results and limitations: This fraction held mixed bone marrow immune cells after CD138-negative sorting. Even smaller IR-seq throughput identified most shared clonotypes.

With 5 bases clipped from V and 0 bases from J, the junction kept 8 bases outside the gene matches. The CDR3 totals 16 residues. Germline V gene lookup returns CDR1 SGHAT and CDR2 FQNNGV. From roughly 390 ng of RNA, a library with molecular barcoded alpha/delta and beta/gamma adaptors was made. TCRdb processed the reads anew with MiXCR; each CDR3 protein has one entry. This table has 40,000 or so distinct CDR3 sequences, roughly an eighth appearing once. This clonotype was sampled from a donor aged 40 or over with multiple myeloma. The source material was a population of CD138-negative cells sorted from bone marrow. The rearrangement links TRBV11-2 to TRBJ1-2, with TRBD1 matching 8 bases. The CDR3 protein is CASSTQTGAANYGYTF. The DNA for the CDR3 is TGTGCCAGCAGCACCCAGACAGGGGCGGCTAACTATGGCTACACCTTC.